These 24 T cell receptor beta chains were sequenced from one sample in a study of shared clonotypes between healthy human individuals. Repertoires were generated with immunoSEQ multiplex PCR, while TCRdb's copy carries only in-frame clones and drops some. Here the sample spans under 1,100,000 clones, around 78% being singletons. The sequenced sample was memory CD4+ T cells from PBMCs. Subset reported: CD45RA-negative fraction. These receptors came from a man younger than 35 in good health. Some clones in this sample may be carry-over from other donors' samples.

For the CDR3, the DNA is TGTGCCAGCAGCTTAGCGGATTTTCGGGGCTACACCTTC. Translated: CASSLADFRGYTF. This chain connects TRBV7-9 to TRBJ1-2; D is unclear. CDR3 length equals 13 residues. V lost 0 bases and J lost 8, with 10 bases in between. Germline V gives CDR1 SEHNR, CDR2 FQNEAQ (reference sequence).

V and J are TRBV30 and TRBJ1-1; possible D gene TRBD1, 5 bases. Per the germline V gene, CDR1 is GTSNPN and CDR2 is SVGIG (reference sequence). V was shortened by 5 bases and J by 5 bases, with 15 bases between the two germline ends. The CDR3 extends over 13 amino acids. CDR3 coding DNA: TGTGCCTGGGATAGGGGTACGGGGACTGAAGCTTTCTTT. Residues: CAWDRGTGTEAFF.

This clone was observed a handful of times. This sequence joins TRBV5-6 and TRBJ2-2, with D unclear. V lost 3 bases to trimming and J lost 6 bases, with 9 bases between them. Germline lookup yields CDR1 SGHDT and CDR2 YYEEEE. The CDR3 length is 13 residues. DNA for the CDR3: TGTGCCAGCAGCTCCGGAGAGGCCGGGGAGCTGTTTTTT. It specifies CASSSGEAGELFF.

This clone was detected only once. This may arise from a read error, as a much more abundant clone is one base away. Other DNA variants within this sample encode the same CDR3. This chain links TRBV11-3 with TRBJ1-4; no reliable D call. Per the germline V gene, CDR1 is SGHNT and CDR2 is YENEEA. The CDR3 is 14 residues long. The CDR3 DNA sequence: TGTGCCAGCAGCTTAGCCGCAACTAATGAGAAACTGTTTTTT. This gives the protein CASSLAATNEKLFF.

This clone has at least ten counts. The chain employs TRBV29-1 and TRBJ2-7; maybe TRBD1 (6 bases). V lost 3 bases and J 6 bases, leaving 12 bases between the germline ends. CDR1 is SQVTM and CDR2 is ANQGSEA in the germline V gene. The CDR3 consists of 12 residues. CDR3 loop: CSVDNRDGEQYF. The CDR3 DNA reads TGCAGCGTTGACAACAGGGATGGCGAGCAGTACTTC.

The chain uses TRBV5-1 and TRBJ2-5; possible D gene TRBD1, 5 bases. Germline CDR1 and CDR2: SGHRS and YFSETQ. V was cut by 4 bases and J by 2 bases, with 12 bases left in between. This CDR3 has 14 amino acids. The CDR3 DNA follows: TGCGCCAGCAGCCCCGCAGGGTTTCAAGAGACCCAGTACTTC. This sequence encodes CASSPAGFQETQYF. Supplemented by reference TRBV5-1 and TRBJ2-5, the full variable domain reads KAGVTQTPRYLIKTRGQQVTLSCSPISGHRSVSWYQQTPGQGLQFLFEYFSETQRNKGNFPGRFSGRQFSNSRSEMNVSTLELGDSALYLCASSPAGFQETQYFGPGTRLLVL.

The CDR3 spells CASRTGDLFAFF. In DNA, the CDR3 is TGTGCCAGCAGGACAGGGGATTTATTCGCTTTCTTT. J is TRBJ1-1 and V is TRBV28; TRBD1 matches 8 bases. V was pared by 6 bases and J by 11 bases, with 8 bases of the junction left unmatched. The CDR3 is 12 amino acids. Looked up from germline, CDR1 is MDHEN and CDR2 is SYDVKM.

The rearrangement uses TRBV5-1 and TRBJ2-7, with TRBD1 matching over 8 bases. The CDR3 extends over 16 amino acids. J was trimmed by 0 bases and V by 5 bases; bases with no gene match: 10. Germline V lookup: CDR1 SGHRS, CDR2 YFSETQ. The CDR3 nucleotides read TGCGCCAGCAGAGCTCCGGGACAGGACATCTCCTACGAGCAGTACTTC. It encodes CASRAPGQDISYEQYF.

This clone was seen a handful of times. V usage is TRBV9 and J usage is TRBJ1-1, with 7 bases matching TRBD1. Germline trimming cut 2 bases from V and 4 bases from J; bases unmatched to any gene: 8. This CDR3 region has 15 residues. The germline CDR1 and CDR2 sequences are SGDLS and YYNGEE. This CDR3 is CASSVMTGPGTEAFF. CDR3 coding DNA: TGTGCCAGCAGCGTGATGACAGGGCCCGGCACTGAAGCTTTCTTT. Based on the CDR3 plus reference TRBV9 and TRBJ1-1, the full variable domain is DSGVTQTPKHLITATGQRVTLRCSPRSGDLSVYWYQQSLDQGLQFLIQYYNGEERAKGNILERFSAQQFPDLHSELNLSSLELGDSALYFCASSVMTGPGTEAFFGQGTRLTVV.

The rearrangement links TRBV5-4 to TRBJ1-4, with D possibly being TRBD1 (6 bases). The V end lost 4 bases, the J end lost 5 bases, and 18 bases lay between the germline ends. This CDR3 contains 16 residues. The germline CDR1 and CDR2 sequences are SGHNT and YYREEE (reference sequence). The CDR3 region has the DNA TGTGCCAGCAGCCTTAGGGGCGGACAGAAAAATGAAAAACTGTTTTTT. It yields the protein CASSLRGGQKNEKLFF.

J is TRBJ2-5 and V is TRBV7-2; D perhaps matches TRBD2 (5 bases). Trimming took off 3 bases at V and 6 bases at J, with 11 bases between the two ends. The CDR3 contains 13 residues. Germline V gene data show CDR1 as SGHTA and CDR2 as FQGNSA. CDR3 sequence (DNA): TGTGCCAGCAGCTTTTGGGGAGTCAAGACCCAGTACTTC. It yields the protein CASSFWGVKTQYF. The full variable domain, in which reference TRBV7-2 and TRBJ2-5 provide the parts outside the CDR3, is GAGVSQSPSNKVTEKGKDVELRCDPISGHTALYWYRQSLGQGLEFLIYFQGNSAPDKSGLPSDRFSAERTGGSVSTLTIQRTQQEDSAVYLCASSFWGVKTQYFGPGTRLLVL.

The V and J genes are TRBV5-1 and TRBJ2-2; TRBD1 agrees at 8 bases. The CDR3 extends over 14 amino acids. The germline V gene has CDR1 SGHRS and CDR2 YFSETQ. With V trimmed by 5 bases and J by 5 bases, 5 bases remained unmatched. CDR3 DNA sequence: TGCGCCAGCAGGGCGACAGGGGAGACCGGGGAGCTGTTTTTT. Amino acid sequence: CASRATGETGELFF.

Turning to this clone: It may be a read error: a sequence one base away is much more abundant. The rearrangement uses TRBV6-5 and TRBJ1-2; D remains unclear. V was trimmed by 2 bases and J by 4 bases, leaving 2 bases between them. The germline gives CDR1 MNHEY, CDR2 SVGAGI. This CDR3 contains 11 residues. The CDR3 sequence is CASSYVYGYTF. The CDR3 nucleotides read TGTGCCAGCAGTTACGTCTATGGCTACACCTTC.

The V call is TRBV28, the J call TRBJ1-3; D possibly corresponds to TRBD1 (5 bases). The CDR3 loop spans 17 amino acids. V lost 5 bases, J lost 2 bases, and 19 bases lay in between. From germline, CDR1 is MDHEN and CDR2 SYDVKM. The CDR3 reads CASSPNVLGAAGNTIYF. The CDR3 bases are TGTGCCAGCAGTCCGAACGTTCTCGGGGCGGCTGGAAACACCATATATTTT.

The genes are TRBV5-1 and TRBJ2-1, with TRBD1 matching over 7 bases. CDR1 is SGHRS and CDR2 is YFSETQ in the germline V gene. The junction had 9 bases not matched to a gene; V was cut back by 4 bases and J by 5 bases. The CDR3 runs to 15 residues. CDR3 amino acids: CASSLGQTYDNEQFF. In DNA form, the CDR3 reads TGCGCCAGCAGCCTGGGACAGACATACGACAATGAGCAGTTCTTC.

The chain couples TRBV18 to TRBJ2-7, with D maybe TRBD1 (5 bases). The CDR3 is made up of 14 amino acids. In germline, CDR1 is KGHSH, CDR2 LQKENI. V was shortened by 1 base and J by 2 bases, with 9 bases between the two germline ends. Written as DNA, the CDR3 is TGTGCCAGCTCACCACGGGGCTACACCTACGAGCAGTACTTC. Its translation: CASSPRGYTYEQYF.

This clone was picked up a small number of times. The identical CDR3 is also encoded by other nucleotide sequences in the sample. This chain connects TRBV5-1 to TRBJ2-2; 8 nucleotides match TRBD1. The trim removed 2 bases at V and 0 bases at J, leaving 0 bases unmatched. The CDR3 contains 15 residues. Germline CDR1 and CDR2: SGHRS and YFSETQ. CDR3 in DNA: TGCGCCAGCAGCTTACAGGGGGCGAACACCGGGGAGCTGTTTTTT. Protein sequence: CASSLQGANTGELFF. The full variable domain, rest sourced from reference TRBV5-1 and TRBJ2-2, is KAGVTQTPRYLIKTRGQQVTLSCSPISGHRSVSWYQQTPGQGLQFLFEYFSETQRNKGNFPGRFSGRQFSNSRSEMNVSTLELGDSALYLCASSLQGANTGELFFGEGSRLTVL.

The gene calls are TRBV11-2 and TRBJ1-3; 7 bases are a match to TRBD1. The V gene end was trimmed by 0 bases and the J gene end by 7 bases; junction bases not matched to a gene: 9. The germline V gene has CDR1 SGHAT and CDR2 FQNNGV. The CDR3 totals 16 residues. The CDR3 DNA is TGTGCCAGCAGCTTAGATCTTGGTACAGGGGTTAACACCATATATTTT. Its translation is CASSLDLGTGVNTIYF.

J is TRBJ1-1 and V is TRBV7-9, with a possible D match to TRBD1 (6 bases). CDR3 length: 14 residues. Trimming shortened V by 2 bases and J by 3 bases, and 10 bases separated the two germline ends. CDR1 is SEHNR, CDR2 FQNEAQ, per germline (reference sequence). CDR3 sequence reads: CASSLLQGYTEAFF. DNA for the CDR3: TGTGCCAGCAGCTTACTCCAGGGGTACACTGAAGCTTTCTTT.

This clone was detected only a few times. The chain links TRBV19 to TRBJ2-2; no definite D call. Deletions cut 7 bases from V and 2 bases from J, with 17 bases between. Germline values: CDR1 LNHDA, CDR2 SQIVND (reference sequence). The CDR3 sequence is 16 residues long. As DNA, the CDR3 is TGTGCCAGTACTATCTCTCCGTCAGGAAACACCGGGGAGCTGTTTTTT. Protein product: CASTISPSGNTGELFF.

The rearrangement uses TRBV7-9 and TRBJ2-2; TRBD2 matches at 11 bases. Germline V CDR1 and CDR2: SEHNR, FQNEAQ (reference sequence). V shed 3 bases and J 1 base; nucleotides not matched to a gene: 4. This CDR3 contains 17 residues. CDR3 sequence reads: CASSFGTSGGNTGELFF. The CDR3 bases are TGTGCCAGCAGCTTTGGTACTAGCGGGGGGAACACCGGGGAGCTGTTTTTT.

This clone appeared a single time. Different DNA sequences within this sample yield the same CDR3. CDR3 DNA: TGCGCCAGCAGCTTGGCCGGGGGAGGCACAGATACGCAGTATTTT. Translated: CASSLAGGGTDTQYF. The V and J genes are TRBV5-1 and TRBJ2-3; D may be TRBD2 (6 bases). The germline V gene encodes CDR1 SGHRS and CDR2 YFSETQ. This CDR3 comprises 15 residues. V gave up 0 bases and J gave up 1 base, with 9 bases separating them.

J is TRBJ1-2 and V is TRBV14, with a possible D match to TRBD1 (6 bases). Trimming removed 4 bases at V and 6 bases at J, with 18 bases between. The length of the CDR3 is 15 residues. CDR1 and CDR2 from the germline V gene are SGHDN and FVKESK. The DNA of the CDR3 is TGTGCCAGCAGCCCTCCCCTCCGGGGGCGTAATGGCTACACCTTC. Amino acids: CASSPPLRGRNGYTF.

This chain joins TRBV5-1 and TRBJ2-7; a possible D gene is TRBD1 (6 bases). The CDR3 is 14 residues long. From germline, CDR1 is SGHRS and CDR2 YFSETQ. Deletions cut 3 bases from V and 6 bases from J, with 16 bases between. CDR3 sequence: CASSWGTSLGEQYF. In DNA form, the CDR3 reads TGCGCCAGCAGCTGGGGGACAAGCCTGGGCGAGCAGTACTTC.